Presented here are 28 T cell receptor beta chains from one specimen sequenced in a study of shared clonotypes between healthy human individuals. Only in-frame clones appear in the TCRdb table, and some are missing; sequencing was by immunoSEQ multiplex PCR. The data show around 500,000 clones, with around 73% seen just once and 12% held by the top ten. Sequencing was carried out using PBMCs. The receptors come from a woman in her 40s in good health. Some clones in this sample may be carry-over from other donors' samples.

This clone was detected a few times. The chain is built from TRBV4-1 and TRBJ1-3; D gene unclear. CDR1 and CDR2 from the germline V gene are MGHRA and YSYEKL. The length of the CDR3 is 13 residues. Between the trimmed V and J ends, which lost 4 bases and 2 bases, there was a span of 6 bases. The CDR3 reads CASSRPPGNTIYF. CDR3 bases: TGCGCCAGCAGCCGCCCACCTGGAAACACCATATATTTT.

The chain uses TRBV19 and TRBJ2-2; D remains unclear. The ends were cut back, 5 bases at V and 7 bases at J, with 5 bases in the middle. Germline CDR1 and CDR2: LNHDA and SQIVND (reference sequence). This CDR3 spans 11 amino acids. CDR3 DNA: TGTGCCAGTAGTCTGGTCGGGGAGCTGTTTTTT. This encodes CASSLVGELFF.

This chain links TRBV28 with TRBJ2-1; D possibly uses TRBD1 or TRBD2 (5 bases each). Germline CDR1 reads MDHEN; CDR2 reads SYDVKM. There are 15 residues in the CDR3. Trimming shortened V by 5 bases and J by 6 bases, and 17 bases separated the two germline ends. DNA for the CDR3: TGTGCCAGCAGTCTCCGGGGCGCAACCCCCAATGAGCAGTTCTTC. Protein sequence: CASSLRGATPNEQFF. Full variable domain (outside the CDR3, taken from reference TRBV28 and TRBJ2-1): DVKVTQSSRYLVKRTGEKVFLECVQDMDHENMFWYRQDPGLGLRLIYFSYDVKMKEKGDIPEGYSVSREKKERFSLILESASTNQTSMYLCASSLRGATPNEQFFGPGTRLTVL.

V usage is TRBV6-5 and J usage is TRBJ1-1; D perhaps matches TRBD1 (6 bases). With 8 bases removed from V and 4 bases from J, the gap between germline ends came to 20 bases. Germline-derived CDR1 and CDR2 are MNHEY and SVGAGI. CDR3 length equals 15 residues. The CDR3 sequence is CASRARGFGSTEAFF. The CDR3 coding sequence is TGTGCCAGCCGCGCCAGGGGATTTGGTTCCACTGAAGCTTTCTTT.

This clone appeared a single time. V usage is TRBV5-4 and J usage is TRBJ2-3; D possibly corresponds to TRBD1 (5 bases). CDR1 is SGHNT and CDR2 is YYREEE in the germline V gene (reference sequence). This CDR3 comprises 15 residues. V lost 0 bases and J lost 3, with 11 bases in between. This CDR3 is CASSLGQGRTDTQYF. DNA for the CDR3: TGTGCCAGCAGCTTGGGTCAGGGTCGGACAGATACGCAGTATTTT.

This clone has just a few counts. This sequence joins TRBV5-1 and TRBJ1-5, with D uncertain. The CDR3 is made up of 14 amino acids. Per the germline V gene, CDR1 is SGHRS and CDR2 is YFSETQ. V was pared by 4 bases and J by 5 bases, with 13 bases between. As DNA, the CDR3 is TGCGCCAGCAGCCCCCTATCCACCGATCAGCCCCAGCATTTT. Translated, it gives CASSPLSTDQPQHF.

On this clone: Other DNA sequences of this sample code for an identical CDR3. The genes are TRBV19 and TRBJ2-2; D remains ambiguous. The V and J ends lost 3 bases and 6 bases respectively, with 5 bases between them. Per germline, CDR1 LNHDA and CDR2 SQIVND (reference sequence). The CDR3 covers 12 residues. The CDR3 here is CASSIDAGELFF. CDR3 coding DNA: TGTGCCAGTAGTATTGACGCCGGGGAGCTGTTTTTT.

This clone was seen a handful of times. The chain links TRBV7-3 to TRBJ2-2, with 10 bases matching TRBD2. V was pared by 4 bases and J by 6 bases, with 8 bases of the junction left unmatched. CDR3 length: 16 residues. The germline V gene encodes CDR1 SGHTA and CDR2 FQGTGA. CDR3 DNA sequence: TGTGCCAGCAGCTCTGCTAGCGGGAGACCTGCCGGGGAGCTGTTTTTT. It encodes CASSSASGRPAGELFF.

This rearrangement joins TRBV7-2 to TRBJ2-5; the match to TRBD2 covers 11 bases. The J call could be wrong; TRBJ2-7 is a better fit for the DNA end. The CDR3 is made up of 14 amino acids. The V gene's germline CDR1 is SGHTA and CDR2 FQGNSA. The CDR3 DNA is TGTGCCAGCAGCCCTACTAGCGGGAGTTACGAGCAGTACTTC. Its translation is CASSPTSGSYEQYF.

With regard to this clone: Other DNA sequences in the same sample also yield this CDR3. The chain uses TRBV5-1 and TRBJ2-3; 11 nucleotides align to TRBD2. The germline CDR1 and CDR2 sequences are SGHRS and YFSETQ. The CDR3 runs to 14 residues. The V segment lost 2 bases and the J segment 6 bases; nucleotides outside the gene matches: 2. The CDR3 loop reads CASSFSGRVDTQYF. For the CDR3, the DNA is TGCGCCAGCAGCTTTAGCGGGAGGGTCGATACGCAGTATTTT.

The rearrangement uses TRBV28 and TRBJ1-5; a weak D match, TRBD1 (5 bases). V shed 6 bases and J shed 5 bases, with 14 bases lying between them. This CDR3 has 14 residues. From germline, CDR1 is MDHEN and CDR2 SYDVKM. CDR3 sequence (DNA): TGTGCCAGCAGCCTCTCAGGGCAGGATCAGCCCCAGCATTTT. Its protein is CASSLSGQDQPQHF.

V gene TRBV5-1 combines with J gene TRBJ2-1; 9 bases fit TRBD2. This CDR3 comprises 15 residues. J was trimmed by 6 bases and V by 2 bases; bases with no gene match: 6. The germline gives CDR1 SGHRS, CDR2 YFSETQ. In nucleotides, the CDR3 is TGCGCCAGCAGCTTAGGCGGGAGGGCCTTCAATGAGCAGTTCTTC. Its protein product is CASSLGGRAFNEQFF.

J is TRBJ2-7 and V is TRBV4-1, with TRBD1 matching over 9 bases. V was clipped by 1 base and J by 1 base; unmatched bases: 8. This CDR3 region has 17 residues. Germline CDR1 reads MGHRA; CDR2 reads YSYEKL. CDR3 nucleotide sequence: TGCGCCAGCAGCCAAGCCCGGGGGACAGGGTCTTCCTACGAGCAGTACTTC. This translates into CASSQARGTGSSYEQYF.

The chain carries TRBV6-1 and TRBJ1-1; D not certain. Trimming took 6 bases from V and 3 from J, leaving 14 bases between them. The V gene's germline CDR1 is MNHNS and CDR2 SASEGT. The CDR3 covers 14 residues. The CDR3, as DNA: TGTGCCAGCAGGATGCACATTGGGGACACTGAAGCTTTCTTT. Protein product: CASRMHIGDTEAFF.

V usage is TRBV21-1 and J usage is TRBJ2-7. TRBV21-1 is a documented pseudogene. This CDR3 has 15 residues. DNA of the CDR3: TGTGCCAGCAGCAAACGCCCAGGGAGCTCCTACGAGCAGTACTTC. Residues: CASSKRPGSSYEQYF.

The sample holds one count of this clone. The genes are TRBV6-5 and TRBJ2-4, with TRBD1 as a possible D gene (8 bases). The germline gives CDR1 MNHEY, CDR2 SVGAGI. The CDR3 runs 12 residues. The V end was cut by 6 bases, the J end by 8 bases, with 11 bases between. Written as DNA, the CDR3 is TGTGCCAGCAGCACAGGGGGGGACATTCAGTACTTC. This codes for CASSTGGDIQYF.

The chain carries TRBV30 and TRBJ2-7; 7 bases are a match to TRBD1. Germline CDR1 GTSNPN, CDR2 SVGIG (reference sequence). The V gene end was trimmed by 6 bases and the J gene end by 2 bases; junction bases not matched to a gene: 13. The CDR3 totals 15 residues. CDR3 sequence: CACRRRDRRTYEQYF. CDR3 DNA sequence: TGTGCCTGTCGTCGACGGGACAGACGAACCTACGAGCAGTACTTC.

This sequence joins TRBV5-1 and TRBJ1-4, with 7 bases that match TRBD1. This CDR3 region has 15 residues. Trimming cost V 7 bases and J 5 bases; bases outside gene matches: 11. CDR1 is SGHRS, CDR2 YFSETQ, per germline. The CDR3 spells CASAVGGQRNEKLFF. The CDR3 DNA follows: TGCGCCAGCGCCGTCGGGGGACAGCGAAATGAAAAACTGTTTTTT.

The chain joins TRBV28 to TRBJ2-3; 7 positions match TRBD2. CDR3 length equals 17 residues. J gave up 2 bases and V 4 bases, and 12 bases lay outside the gene matches. Germline V lookup: CDR1 MDHEN, CDR2 SYDVKM. The chain's CDR3 is CASSYPPAGRVTDTQYF. The CDR3 DNA is TGTGCCAGCAGTTACCCCCCGGCAGGGAGGGTCACAGATACGCAGTATTTT.

Remarks on this clone: A far larger clone differs by one base, so this is likely a read error. The same CDR3 is also encoded by other DNA sequences in this sample. The rearrangement links TRBV15 to TRBJ2-7, with D tentatively TRBD1 (6 bases). CDR1 LNHNV and CDR2 YYDKDF come from the germline V gene (reference sequence). V was shortened by 3 bases and J by 3 bases, with 12 bases between the two germline ends. The CDR3 loop spans 14 amino acids. The CDR3 sequence: CATSRAGTYYEQYF. CDR3 DNA sequence: TGTGCCACCAGCAGGGCCGGGACATACTACGAGCAGTACTTC.

The chain uses TRBV28 and TRBJ2-7, with D perhaps being TRBD1 or TRBD2 (5 bases each). This CDR3 has 14 amino acids. The germline V gene has CDR1 MDHEN and CDR2 SYDVKM. V lost 8 bases to trimming and J lost 2 bases, with 16 bases between them. CDR3 sequence: CASESGGSPYEQYF. For the CDR3, the DNA is TGTGCCAGCGAATCTGGGGGTTCCCCCTACGAGCAGTACTTC.

This clone was seen only a few times. V is TRBV2 and J is TRBJ1-2, with unresolved D. V was cut by 5 bases and J by 13 bases, with 11 bases left in between. CDR1 SNHLY and CDR2 FYNNEI come from the germline V gene. CDR3 size: 10 residues. CDR3 coding DNA: TGTGCCAGCAGTTCGGGGTCCAGCACCTTC. It encodes CASSSGSSTF. Based on the CDR3 plus reference TRBV2 and TRBJ1-2, the full variable domain is EPEVTQTPSHQVTQMGQEVILRCVPISNHLYFYWYRQILGQKVEFLVSFYNNEISEKSEIFDDQFSVERPDGSNFTLKIRSTKLEDSAMYFCASSSGSSTFGSGTRLTVV.

The chain has TRBV7-2 and TRBJ2-3, with TRBD2 matching over 9 bases. CDR1 and CDR2 (germline): SGHTA, FQGNSA. The CDR3 is made up of 16 amino acids. V dropped 1 base and J dropped 5; count of bases not matched to a gene: 7. The CDR3 loop reads CASSLDGGGGGDTQYF. Written as DNA, the CDR3 is TGTGCCAGCAGCTTAGATGGCGGCGGGGGGGGAGATACGCAGTATTTT.

This clone occurred many times. The chain couples TRBV7-2 to TRBJ2-7, with D perhaps matching TRBD2 (6 bases). The CDR3 is 16 residues long. Germline V gives CDR1 SGHTA, CDR2 FQGNSA. Between the trimmed V and J ends, which lost 2 bases and 6 bases, there was a span of 20 bases. DNA of the CDR3: TGTGCCAGCAGCTTATACCCCCCGGGGCCGGAGGGCGAGCAGTACTTC. As protein: CASSLYPPGPEGEQYF.

V is TRBV27 and J is TRBJ1-1, with TRBD1 identical over 8 bases. The CDR3 sequence is 17 residues long. Germline CDR1 is MNHEY and CDR2 is SMNVEV (reference sequence). The V segment lost 1 base and the J segment 6 bases; nucleotides outside the gene matches: 13. CDR3 DNA: TGTGCCAGCAGTTTATACGCCCCTTACAGGGGGAAGGCTGAAGCTTTCTTT. Its protein product is CASSLYAPYRGKAEAFF.

This clone was counted a few times. The gene calls are TRBV9 and TRBJ1-2; D uncertain. V dropped 4 bases and J dropped 4 bases, with 11 bases sitting between them. The CDR3 contains 13 residues. The germline gives CDR1 SGDLS, CDR2 YYNGEE. CDR3: CASSPTRFYGYTF. Written as DNA, the CDR3 is TGTGCCAGCAGCCCCACACGATTCTATGGCTACACCTTC. Combining the CDR3 with reference TRBV9 and TRBJ1-2 gives the whole variable domain DSGVTQTPKHLITATGQRVTLRCSPRSGDLSVYWYQQSLDQGLQFLIQYYNGEERAKGNILERFSAQQFPDLHSELNLSSLELGDSALYFCASSPTRFYGYTFGSGTRLTVV.

The chain combines TRBV11-2 with TRBJ2-1; D is possibly TRBD2 (6 bases). V lost 1 base and J lost 8, with 18 bases in between. CDR1 is SGHAT and CDR2 is FQNNGV in the germline V gene. CDR3 length equals 16 residues. The CDR3: CASSLVYGGVGDEQFF. CDR3 DNA sequence: TGTGCCAGCAGCTTAGTTTACGGGGGAGTTGGCGATGAGCAGTTCTTC.

This sequence joins TRBV7-6 and TRBJ1-1; D remains unclear. V was clipped by 0 bases and J by 1 base, with 6 bases between them. CDR1 is SGHVS and CDR2 is FNYEAQ in the germline V gene. The CDR3 covers 14 residues. CDR3 residues: CASSLAHANTEAFF. The CDR3 DNA is TGTGCCAGCAGCTTAGCGCACGCGAACACTGAAGCTTTCTTT.